The present entry profiles one TCR beta chain with its context. Here immunoSEQ multiplex PCR was the method, and the copy in TCRdb shows in-frame clones only, minus some. The table has 75,000 to 100,000 clones, 93% seen once. The nonmyeloablative bone marrow transplants came from related graft donors, with transient mixed chimerism. This record belongs to a study of Tregs in tolerant kidney transplant recipients. The ends lost 4 bases at V and 2 bases at J; junction bases unmatched: 5. Germline loops: CDR1 SGHTA, CDR2 FQGNSA. The CDR3 is 14 residues long. V gene TRBV7-2 combines with J gene TRBJ2-7; 7 nucleotides align to TRBD2. This clonotype was obtained from a human patient who received a combined kidney and bone marrow transplant. T cells may partly derive from the graft donor. The sequenced sample was CD4+ T cells from blood (PBMCs), obtained 12 months after the transplant. The CDR3, as DNA: TGTGCCAGCAGCTCGGGACTATCTGCCTACGAGCAGTACTTC. Its protein product is CASSSGLSAYEQYF.